The source of this T cell receptor beta chain is a study of T cells in severe cutaneous drug reactions (dated by TCRdb to between 2017 and 2020). In terms of the full investigation: Recruitment took place between the early 2010s and the late 2010s, drawing patients from Taiwan, Thailand and a European registry network. Only patients with a probable or definite SJS/TEN or DRESS diagnosis by RegiSCAR criteria were enrolled. Blister fluids/cells, PBMC and other biological samples were taken from patients in the acute stage or the recovery stage. The libraries were made with iRepertoire multiplex PCR, and the authors referred to a comparison in which iRepertoire and 5' RACE methods, with or without UMI, captured abundant clonotypes to a similar degree. Bulk TCR sequencing was combined with single-cell sequencing, quantitative PCR validation, functional assays and transgenic mouse experiments. The Naranjo algorithm and the ALDEN drug causality algorithm were used to identify the culprit drug.

A remark on this clonotype: Its antigen is unknown.

The donors whose samples were sequenced had carbamazepine-induced Stevens-Johnson syndrome or toxic epidermal necrolysis (CBZ-SJS/TEN). Peripheral blood repertoires were obtained from CBZ-SJS/TEN patients of Han Chinese (about five) and European (about 6) origin. To look for drug-specific clonotypes, next-generation sequencing was used to profile the T cell receptor repertoires of patients with drug-induced severe cutaneous adverse reactions. The RNA was isolated from either blister cells of skin lesions or peripheral blood mononuclear cells. The CDR3 holds 12 amino acids from the cysteine to the phenylalanine. No DNA has been recorded. CDR1 is given as SQVTM and CDR2 as ANQGSEA, both from the germline V gene. Broad study findings and their caveats: A public TCRbeta CDR3, present at a mean of around 14% in all seven CBZ-SJS/TEN blister samples, was undetectable or scarce in PBMC from tolerant controls and healthy donors. The authors stated that further study is still needed to find out whether the public TCR applies more generally to SJS/TEN caused by other drugs. TRBV12-4 usage was strongly increased in CBZ-SJS/TEN patients, averaging approximately 33% in blister cells and roughly 5.3% in PBMC.

For both bulk and single-cell sequencing, libraries were prepared with the iRepertoire multiplex PCR system using TCR subtype-specific primers. Multiplex PCR with primers aimed at the V, D and J gene regions produced the bulk TCR beta libraries. Roughly 95-500 ng of RNA per sample served as input for bulk TCR library preparation. An Illumina MiSeq was used to sequence the bulk TCR beta amplicons. The paper's processing steps were these. Quality control steps removed sample misassignments and low-quality sequencing reads. The CDR3 was defined as the amino acids lying between the Y[YFLI]C motif of the V gene and the [FW]GXGT motif of the J segment. The IMGT database was followed for TRBV and TRBJ gene assignments and CDR3 clonotypes. TRBV expression in each sample was normalized to the mean expression of the same gene in PBMC from some 44 healthy donors. TCRdb reprocessed the reads into one record per CDR3 protein sequence, lacking DNA. In this record, the V and J calls reflect TCRdb's handling and not the investigators' own analysis. The table held for this sample gives more than 20,000 distinct CDR3 sequences. The ten largest clones capture 6.5% to 8% of the sample.

The origin of this receptor is a human donor with toxic epidermal necrolysis, a severe cutaneous drug reaction. This chain is built from TRBV29-1 and TRBJ2-7; the TCRdb call, TRBD1, lacks DNA for checking. Sequencing input: PBMCs. CDR3 sequence: CSVGPGENEQYF.